The text below deals with one T cell receptor beta chain. Its specificity is unknown. The germline gene is not matched at one end of the junction; a read error may be the cause. The sample contains more than one DNA sequence encoding this CDR3. Germline assignment: CDR1 SGHRS and CDR2 YFSETQ. The length of the CDR3 is 13 residues. Sequenced by immunoSEQ multiplex PCR; TCRdb stores in-frame clones only, minus some. The sample includes about 160,000 clones, approximately 90% seen only once; the top ten take about 4.5%. These data originate in a study of T cell responses to AZD1222 COVID-19 vaccine. Points from the study as a whole: Spike-specific TCR breadth and depth both grew after two AZD1222 doses. White British ancestry dominated among donors, who included more females, and clonal diversity was possibly underestimated.

The sequencing here drew on peripheral blood, taken 28 days after the second AZD1222 dose. The V call is TRBV5-1, the J call TRBJ1-1, with 8 positions matching TRBD1. This receptor was identified in an adult who received the AZD1222 COVID-19 vaccine. CDR3: CASSLDRATEAFF. The CDR3 DNA is TGCGCCAGCAGTTTGGACAGGGCCACTGAAGCTTTCTTT.